Listed below are T cell receptor beta chains from one sample, sequenced in a study of neoadjuvant anti-PD-1 for oral cavity cancer. The assay was immunoSEQ multiplex PCR, and TCRdb's table has in-frame clones only and misses some. The sample consists of about 10,000 clones, roughly 67% of them appearing once. The source material was tumor tissue, sampled after nivolumab (anti-PD-1) treatment. These receptors were obtained from a person aged 40 to 85 with oral cavity squamous cell carcinoma. Each CDR3 is given with its conserved first and last residue. A D gene is named only where the DNA matches it firmly. Clone sizes are given selectively: once, few, many, or a class where the clone is expanded.

TRBV29-1	TRBJ1-2	-	-	TGCAGCGTTGCACAGGGACCTTATGGCTACACCTTC	CSVAQGPYGYTF
TRBV18	TRBJ2-5	-	TRBD2	TGTGCCAGCTCACCACAGGGAGGGGAGACCCAGTACTTC	CASSPQGGETQYF
TRBV7-9	TRBJ1-1	-	-	TGTGCCAGCAGCTTAGCGGGGGACACTGAAGCTTTCTTT	CASSLAGDTEAFF
TRBV25-1	TRBJ2-2	-	-	TGTGCCAGCAAAAAAGGGGATCGAACCGGGGAGCTGTTTTTT	CASKKGDRTGELFF
TRBV6-6	TRBJ1-5	-	TRBD1	TGTGCCAGCAGTTACGGACAGGGCAATCAGCCCCAGCATTTT	CASSYGQGNQPQHF
TRBV28	TRBJ1-1	-	TRBD1	TGTGCCAGCGCCCGGGACAGGGTCACTGAAGCTTTCTTT	CASARDRVTEAFF
TRBV19	TRBJ2-1	-	-	TGTGCCAGTAGTATGAGCCGTCCCTCAGGGCTCTACAATGAGCAGTTCTTC	CASSMSRPSGLYNEQFF
TRBV14	TRBJ1-1	-	-	TGTGCCAGCAGCCGACGTGGCGGGGTTAGGACTGAAGCTTTCTTT	CASSRRGGVRTEAFF
TRBV7-6	TRBJ1-2	-	TRBD1	TGTGCCAGCAGCCCGAGGACAGGTTTTAACTATGGCTACACCTTC	CASSPRTGFNYGYTF
TRBV7-9	TRBJ2-2	-	-	TGTGCCAGCAGCTCGGGAGCTAGCGTGACCGGGGAGCTGTTTTTT	CASSSGASVTGELFF
TRBV7-3	TRBJ2-3	medium-sized	-	TGTGCCAGCAGCTACCGAATGGGGGCCACAGATACGCAGTATTTT	CASSYRMGATDTQYF
TRBV4-1	TRBJ2-2	few	TRBD1	TGCGCCAGCAGCCTCCTTTGGGGACAGGGAACCGGGGAGCTGTTTTTT	CASSLLWGQGTGELFF
TRBV5-1	TRBJ1-2	-	TRBD1	TGCGCCAGCAGCTCAGACAGGGACTATGGCTACACCTTC	CASSSDRDYGYTF
TRBV5-1	TRBJ1-4	-	-	TGCGCCAGCAGCTTGGGTGGGGGTAATGAAAAACTGTTTTTT	CASSLGGGNEKLFF
TRBV5-4	TRBJ2-5	-	TRBD2	TGTGCCAGCAGCTTGGGGCAAATAGCGGGAGGCAACCTAGAGACCCAGTACTTC	CASSLGQIAGGNLETQYF
TRBV11-3	TRBJ2-3	once	-	TGTGCCAGCAGCTCCATCTCTACAGATACGCAGTATTTT	CASSSISTDTQYF
TRBV2	TRBJ2-2	few	-	TGTGCCAGCAGTGAAAATACGGGGAACACCGGGGAGCTGTTTTTT	CASSENTGNTGELFF
TRBV5-5	TRBJ2-1	-	TRBD1	TGTGCCAGCAGTTTCTCCGGGACAGGGTCCCCAAAGGCTGAGCAGTTCTTC	CASSFSGTGSPKAEQFF
TRBV10-3	TRBJ2-1	-	TRBD1	TGTGCCATCAGTGAGCCCTTAGGACAGGGGGCGGACAATGAGCAGTTCTTC	CAISEPLGQGADNEQFF
TRBV6-6	TRBJ1-5	-	-	TGTGCCAGCAGTTACCCGCCCGATAGCAATCAGCCCCAGCATTTT	CASSYPPDSNQPQHF
TRBV19	TRBJ1-5	-	TRBD1	TGTGCCAGTAGGACACCAGGGGGCGCGGGTCAGCCCCAGCATTTT	CASRTPGGAGQPQHF
TRBV5-1	TRBJ2-3	-	TRBD2	TGCGCCAGCAGCTTGGAGGGACTAGCGGGCACAGATACGCAGTATTTT	CASSLEGLAGTDTQYF
TRBV28	TRBJ2-2	-	-	TGTGCCAGCAGCTATCGACCCGACAACGGGGAGCTGTTTTTT	CASSYRPDNGELFF
TRBV11-2	TRBJ2-3	-	-	TGTGCCAGCAGCTTAGCGGGGCGCACAGATACGCAGTATTTT	CASSLAGRTDTQYF
TRBV15	TRBJ2-1	once	TRBD2	TGTGCCACCAGCAGGGGAGGGACTAGCGGGATCTCCTACAATGAGCAGTTCTTC	CATSRGGTSGISYNEQFF
TRBV4-1	TRBJ2-1	-	TRBD2	TGCGCCACCGGGACCCCCGGGAGGAATGAGCAGTTCTTC	CATGTPGRNEQFF
TRBV27	TRBJ2-3	-	TRBD2	TGTGCCAGCAGTTTGGCGGGGGTTATTAGCGGGAGAAGCACAGATACGCAGTATTTT	CASSLAGVISGRSTDTQYF
TRBV4-1	TRBJ1-2	-	-	TGCGCCAGCAGCCAAGGGGAGCTCTCCTATGGCTACACCTTC	CASSQGELSYGYTF
TRBV4-2	TRBJ2-4	-	TRBD1	TGTGCCAGCAGCCAGGCCCGGACAGGGGGGTTCGGCATTCAGTACTTC	CASSQARTGGFGIQYF